These 2 T cell receptor beta chains originate from one sample sequenced in a study of blood T cell repertoires in COVID-19. Method: immunoSEQ multiplex PCR; TCRdb's copy keeps in-frame clones and lacks some. Of around 95,000 clones in the sample, approximately 86% are singletons; the top ten hold around 5.4%. The sample was peripheral blood. All receptors derive from a human donor in a cohort sampled during active COVID-19.

This clone was detected once. V usage is TRBV5-1 and J usage is TRBJ2-2; D perhaps matches TRBD2 (6 bases). This CDR3 is 15 amino acids long. V was clipped by 2 bases and J by 0 bases, with 8 bases between them. The V gene's germline CDR1 is SGHRS and CDR2 YFSETQ. This CDR3 is CASSFPSANTGELFF. CDR3 nucleotide sequence: TGCGCCAGCAGCTTTCCTAGCGCGAACACCGGGGAGCTGTTTTTT.

The chain couples TRBV11-3 to TRBJ2-2; D may be TRBD2 (6 bases). There are 13 residues in the CDR3. Trimming cost V 8 bases and J 2 bases, with 9 bases left between them. The germline gives CDR1 SGHNT, CDR2 YENEEA. The CDR3 loop is CASGRKNTGELFF. CDR3 nucleotide sequence: TGTGCCAGCGGGAGGAAAAACACCGGGGAGCTGTTTTTT.